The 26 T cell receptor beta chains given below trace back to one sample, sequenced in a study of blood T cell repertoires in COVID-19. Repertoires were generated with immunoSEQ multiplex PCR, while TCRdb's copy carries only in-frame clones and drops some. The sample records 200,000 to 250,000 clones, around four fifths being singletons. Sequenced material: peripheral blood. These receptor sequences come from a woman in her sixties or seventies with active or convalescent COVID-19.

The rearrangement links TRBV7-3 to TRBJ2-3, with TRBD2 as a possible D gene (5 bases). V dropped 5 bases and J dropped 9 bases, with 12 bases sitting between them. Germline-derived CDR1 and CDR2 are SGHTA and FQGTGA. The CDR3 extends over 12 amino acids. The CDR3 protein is CASSRDGGTQYF. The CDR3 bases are TGTGCCAGCAGCCGAGATGGCGGGACGCAGTATTTT.

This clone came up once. Here the CDR3 DNA reads TGTGCCAGCAGTTTTTCAGGGAACGGGTACGAGCAGTACGTC. Translating it yields CASSFSGNGYEQYV. The chain employs TRBV27 and TRBJ2-7; a possible D gene is TRBD1 (5 bases). Trimming took off 3 bases at V and 4 bases at J, with 13 bases between the two ends. This CDR3 contains 14 residues. Germline lookup yields CDR1 MNHEY and CDR2 SMNVEV (reference sequence).

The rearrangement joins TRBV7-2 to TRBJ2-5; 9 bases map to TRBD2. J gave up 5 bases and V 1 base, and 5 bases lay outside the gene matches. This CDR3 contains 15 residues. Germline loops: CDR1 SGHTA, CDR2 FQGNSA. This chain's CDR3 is CASSLVAGGLETQYF. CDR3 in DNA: TGTGCCAGCAGCTTAGTTGCGGGGGGGCTTGAGACCCAGTACTTC.

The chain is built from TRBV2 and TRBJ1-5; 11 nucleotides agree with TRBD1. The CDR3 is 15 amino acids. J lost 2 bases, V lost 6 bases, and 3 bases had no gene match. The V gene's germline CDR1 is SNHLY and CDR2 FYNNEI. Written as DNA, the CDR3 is TGTGCCAGCAGGGGACAGGGGGGCGGCAATCAGCCCCAGCATTTT. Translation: CASRGQGGGNQPQHF.

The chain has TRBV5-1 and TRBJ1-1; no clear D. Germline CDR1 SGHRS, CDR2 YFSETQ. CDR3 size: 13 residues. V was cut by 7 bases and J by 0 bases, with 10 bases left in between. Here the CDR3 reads CASSSVVNTEAFF. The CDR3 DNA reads TGCGCCAGCTCTTCCGTAGTGAACACTGAAGCTTTCTTT.

CDR3: CASIRLAGGTDTQYF. DNA of the CDR3: TGTGCCAGCATTCGACTAGCGGGTGGCACAGATACGCAGTATTTT. V and J are TRBV6-5 and TRBJ2-3; 10 bases map to TRBD2. The CDR3 has 15 amino acids. Trimming took 7 bases from V and 1 from J; bases not matched to a gene: 5. Germline loops: CDR1 MNHEY, CDR2 SVGAGI.

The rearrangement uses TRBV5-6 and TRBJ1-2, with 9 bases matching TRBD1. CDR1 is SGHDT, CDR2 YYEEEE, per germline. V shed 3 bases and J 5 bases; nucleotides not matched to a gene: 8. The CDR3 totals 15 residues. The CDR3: CASSSGQGFKYGYTF. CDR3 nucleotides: TGTGCCAGCAGCTCCGGACAGGGGTTTAAGTATGGCTACACCTTC.

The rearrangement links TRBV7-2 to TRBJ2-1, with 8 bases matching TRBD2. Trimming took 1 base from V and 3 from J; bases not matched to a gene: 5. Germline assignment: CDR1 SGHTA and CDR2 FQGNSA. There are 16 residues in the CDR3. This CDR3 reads CASSLEPSGGYNEQFF. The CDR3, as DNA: TGTGCCAGCAGCTTAGAACCCAGCGGGGGCTACAATGAGCAGTTCTTC.

The CDR3 nucleotides read TGTGCCAGTAGTAGACTACCGGGACAGGTTAATGAAAAACTGTTTTTT. It specifies CASSRLPGQVNEKLFF. This chain uses TRBV19 with TRBJ1-4, with 8 bases matching TRBD1. V shed 4 bases and J 4 bases; nucleotides not matched to a gene: 8. The CDR3 covers 16 residues. Germline V gene data show CDR1 as LNHDA and CDR2 as SQIVND (reference sequence).

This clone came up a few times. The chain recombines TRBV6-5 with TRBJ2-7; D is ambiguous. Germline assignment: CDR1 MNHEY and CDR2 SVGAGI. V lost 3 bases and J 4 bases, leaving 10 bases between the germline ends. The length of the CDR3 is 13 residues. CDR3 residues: CASSYARLYEQYF. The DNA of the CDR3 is TGTGCCAGCAGTTATGCCAGGCTTTACGAGCAGTACTTC.

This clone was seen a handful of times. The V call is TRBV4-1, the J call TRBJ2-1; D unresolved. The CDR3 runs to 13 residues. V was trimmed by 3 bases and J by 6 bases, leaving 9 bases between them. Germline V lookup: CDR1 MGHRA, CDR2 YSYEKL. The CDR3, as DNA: TGCGCCAGCAGCCATCTATATGCCAATGAGCAGTTCTTC. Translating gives CASSHLYANEQFF.

The CDR3 region has the DNA TGCGCCAGCAGCTCCGGTGTTGGGGCTTTGGAGCAGTTCTTC. Residues: CASSSGVGALEQFF. This sequence joins TRBV5-1 and TRBJ2-1, with D maybe TRBD1 (5 bases). Trimming shortened V by 3 bases and J by 10 bases, and 17 bases separated the two germline ends. This CDR3 comprises 14 residues. CDR1 is SGHRS and CDR2 is YFSETQ in the germline V gene.

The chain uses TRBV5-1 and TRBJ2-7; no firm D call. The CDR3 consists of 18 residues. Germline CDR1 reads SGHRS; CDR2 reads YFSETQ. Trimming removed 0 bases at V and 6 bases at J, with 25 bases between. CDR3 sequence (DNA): TGCGCCAGCAGCTTGGGCTCATGGGCAACACCCACGGCGAGCGAGCAGTACTTC. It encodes CASSLGSWATPTASEQYF.

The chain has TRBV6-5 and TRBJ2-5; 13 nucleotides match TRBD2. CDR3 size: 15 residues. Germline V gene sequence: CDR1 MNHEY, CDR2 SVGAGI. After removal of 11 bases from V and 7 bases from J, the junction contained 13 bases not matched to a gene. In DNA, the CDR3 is TGTGCCTCCGCCGACACTAGCGGGGGGGCTAGGACCCAGTACTTC. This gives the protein CASADTSGGARTQYF.

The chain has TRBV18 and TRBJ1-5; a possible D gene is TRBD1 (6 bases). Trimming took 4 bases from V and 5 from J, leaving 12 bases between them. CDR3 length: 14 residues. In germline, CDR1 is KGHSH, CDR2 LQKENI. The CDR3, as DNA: TGTGCCAGCTCACAACAGGGATCCGATCAGCCCCAGCATTTT. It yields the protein CASSQQGSDQPQHF.

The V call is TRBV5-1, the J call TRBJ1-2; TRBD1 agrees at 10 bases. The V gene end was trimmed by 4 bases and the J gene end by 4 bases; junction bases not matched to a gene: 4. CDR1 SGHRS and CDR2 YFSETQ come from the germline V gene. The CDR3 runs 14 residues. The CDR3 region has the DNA TGCGCCAGCAGCGCCAGACAGGGGGCCTATGGCTACACCTTC. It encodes CASSARQGAYGYTF.

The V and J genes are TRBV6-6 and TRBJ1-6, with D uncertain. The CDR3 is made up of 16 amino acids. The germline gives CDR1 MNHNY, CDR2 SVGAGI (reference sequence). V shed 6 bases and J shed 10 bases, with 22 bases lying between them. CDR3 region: CASSLGGGNLGSPLHF. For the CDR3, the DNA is TGTGCCAGCAGCCTAGGCGGAGGAAACCTTGGATCACCCCTCCACTTT.

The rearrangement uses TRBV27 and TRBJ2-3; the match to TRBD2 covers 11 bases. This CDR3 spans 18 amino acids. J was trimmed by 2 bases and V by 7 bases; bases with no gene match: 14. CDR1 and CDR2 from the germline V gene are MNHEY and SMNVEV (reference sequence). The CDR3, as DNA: TGTGCCAGCACACTCTTGGGTTCTAGCGGGGGGTCCACAGATACGCAGTATTTT. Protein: CASTLLGSSGGSTDTQYF.

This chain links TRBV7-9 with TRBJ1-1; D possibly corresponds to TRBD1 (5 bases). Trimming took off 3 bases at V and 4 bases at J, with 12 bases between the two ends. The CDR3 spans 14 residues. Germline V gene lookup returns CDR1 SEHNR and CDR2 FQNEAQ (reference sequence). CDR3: CASSFRGDGTEAFF. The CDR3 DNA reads TGTGCCAGCAGCTTCCGGGGGGATGGCACTGAAGCTTTCTTT.

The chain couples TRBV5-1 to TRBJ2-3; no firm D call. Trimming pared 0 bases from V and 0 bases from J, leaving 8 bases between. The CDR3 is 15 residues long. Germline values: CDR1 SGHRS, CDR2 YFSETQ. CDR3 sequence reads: CASSLDAASTDTQYF. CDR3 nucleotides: TGCGCCAGCAGCTTGGACGCGGCTAGCACAGATACGCAGTATTTT. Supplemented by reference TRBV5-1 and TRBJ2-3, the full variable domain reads KAGVTQTPRYLIKTRGQQVTLSCSPISGHRSVSWYQQTPGQGLQFLFEYFSETQRNKGNFPGRFSGRQFSNSRSEMNVSTLELGDSALYLCASSLDAASTDTQYFGPGTRLTVL.

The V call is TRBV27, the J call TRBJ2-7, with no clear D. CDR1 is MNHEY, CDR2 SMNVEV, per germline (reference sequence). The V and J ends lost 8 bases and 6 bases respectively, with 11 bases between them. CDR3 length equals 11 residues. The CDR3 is CASSSGGEQYV. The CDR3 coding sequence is TGTGCCAGCTCCTCCGGCGGCGAGCAGTACGTC.

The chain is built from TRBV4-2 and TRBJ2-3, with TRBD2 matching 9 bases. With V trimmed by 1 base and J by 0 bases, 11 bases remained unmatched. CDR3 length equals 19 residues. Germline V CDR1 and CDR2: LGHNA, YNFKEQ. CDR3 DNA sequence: TGTGCCAGCAGCCAAGTAGCACTAGCGGGCGAGACTAGCACAGATACGCAGTATTTT. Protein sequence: CASSQVALAGETSTDTQYF.

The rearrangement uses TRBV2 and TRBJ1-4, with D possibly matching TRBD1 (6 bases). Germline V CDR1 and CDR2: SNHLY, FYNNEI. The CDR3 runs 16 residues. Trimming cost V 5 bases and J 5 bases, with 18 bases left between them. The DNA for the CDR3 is TGTGCCAGCAGTAGAACTTCTACAGGGCACAATGAAAAACTGTTTTTT. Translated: CASSRTSTGHNEKLFF. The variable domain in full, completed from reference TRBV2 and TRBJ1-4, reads EPEVTQTPSHQVTQMGQEVILRCVPISNHLYFYWYRQILGQKVEFLVSFYNNEISEKSEIFDDQFSVERPDGSNFTLKIRSTKLEDSAMYFCASSRTSTGHNEKLFFGSGTQLSVL.

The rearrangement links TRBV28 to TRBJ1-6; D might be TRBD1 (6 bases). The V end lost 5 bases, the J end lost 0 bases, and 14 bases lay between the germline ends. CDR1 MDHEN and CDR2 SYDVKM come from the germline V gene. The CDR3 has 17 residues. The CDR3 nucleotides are TGTGCCAGCAGTGACTCAGGGGTGAGCTCCTATAATTCACCCCTCCACTTT. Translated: CASSDSGVSSYNSPLHF.

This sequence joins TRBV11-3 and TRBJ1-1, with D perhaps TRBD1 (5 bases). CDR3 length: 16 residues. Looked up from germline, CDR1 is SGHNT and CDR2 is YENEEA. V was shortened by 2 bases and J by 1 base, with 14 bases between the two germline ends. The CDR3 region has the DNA TGTGCCAGCAGCTTAATGAAAGGACACTCGAACACTGAAGCTTTCTTT. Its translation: CASSLMKGHSNTEAFF.

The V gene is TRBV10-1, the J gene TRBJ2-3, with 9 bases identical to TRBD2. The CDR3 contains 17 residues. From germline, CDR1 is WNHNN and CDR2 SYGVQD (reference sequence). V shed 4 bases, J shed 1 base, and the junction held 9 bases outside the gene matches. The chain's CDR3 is CASSGALTSGGTDTQYF. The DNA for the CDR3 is TGCGCCAGCAGTGGGGCATTGACTAGCGGAGGCACAGATACGCAGTATTTT.